These T cell receptor beta chains were read from a single sample in a study of blood T cell repertoires in COVID-19. Data came from immunoSEQ multiplex PCR; TCRdb stores just in-frame clones and leaves some out. The sample records a few hundred thousand clones, 85% to 90% being singletons. Specimen: peripheral blood. These receptor sequences come from a man aged 55 to 70 with acute or convalescent COVID-19. The CDR3 runs from the conserved cysteine through the conserved F or W. A D gene is named only where the DNA matches it firmly. Expanded clones get a size class; other rows say once, few or many, or leave the size out.

TRBD2 | - | TRBJ2-7 | TRBV27 | TGTGCCAGCAGTCGGACCGGGACTAGCGGGAGGGCCCGCTCCTACGAGCAGTACTTC | CASSRTGTSGRARSYEQYF
TRBD2 | many | TRBJ2-7 | TRBV5-1 | TGCGCCAGCAGCTTCACACTAGCGGGAATGAGTGAGCAGTACTTC | CASSFTLAGMSEQYF
TRBD1 | - | TRBJ1-1 | TRBV7-8 | TGTGCCAGCAGTTGGGACAGACAGAACACTGAAGCTTTCTTT | CASSWDRQNTEAFF
- | - | TRBJ1-2 | TRBV20-1 | TGCAGTGTGAGGGAGCAGAGTGGCTACACCTTC | CSVREQSGYTF
TRBD1 | - | TRBJ1-2 | TRBV28 | TGTGCCAGCAGGACAGGGGGCCTCGATGGCTACACCTTC | CASRTGGLDGYTF
TRBD1 | - | TRBJ2-6 | TRBV28 | TGTGCCAGCAGTTTACTCGGGGACAGGGTCTCTGGGGCCAACGTCCTGACTTTC | CASSLLGDRVSGANVLTF
- | - | TRBJ2-2 | TRBV7-7 | TGTGCTAGCAGCCCGAGGACAGCTAACACCGGGGAGCTGTTTTTT | CASSPRTANTGELFF
- | - | TRBJ1-1 | TRBV6-5 | TGTGCCAGCAGTTACGGGGCTCCCGCCGGGGCTTTCTTT | CASSYGAPAGAFF
TRBD1 | - | TRBJ2-7 | TRBV6-6 | TGTGCCAGCAGTTACTCCTCCGGGACAGGGAGCTACGAGCAGTACTTC | CASSYSSGTGSYEQYF
- | - | TRBJ2-1 | TRBV5-1 | TGCGCCAGCAGCTTGGTTGTGGGCCCCAATGAGCAGTTCTTC | CASSLVVGPNEQFF
- | - | TRBJ2-1 | TRBV7-9 | TGTGCCAGCAGCTTACAGGGGACCTACAATGAGCAGTTCTTC | CASSLQGTYNEQFF
- | - | TRBJ2-7 | TRBV7-2 | TGTGCCAGCAGCTTAGTGCCCCAACTCTCCTACGAGCAGTACTTC | CASSLVPQLSYEQYF
- | - | TRBJ2-1 | TRBV11-3 | TGTGCCAGCAGCCTCTACCCTCCCAATGAGCAGTTCTTC | CASSLYPPNEQFF
- | - | TRBJ1-5 | TRBV6-2/TRBV6-3 | TGTGCCAGCAGTTACGCAGGGAATCAGCCCCAGCATTTT | CASSYAGNQPQHF
- | once | TRBJ2-7 | TRBV27 | TGTGCCAGCAGTTCCAACAGGGAATCGGCTAATGAGCAGTACTTC | CASSSNRESANEQYF
TRBD1 | - | TRBJ1-5 | TRBV19 | TGTGCCAGTAGTATAGGGGCAGGGGGTCAGCCCCAGCATTTT | CASSIGAGGQPQHF